The sequence of this T cell receptor (beta chain) was determined in a study of radiotherapy plus CTLA-4 blockade in lung cancer. Study conclusions and caveats: Blood TCR clones of tumor origin expanded after radiotherapy plus ipilimumab. With interferon-beta, early dynamics of blood T cell clones were reported to best predict response.

In regard to this clone: Its antigen is unidentified.

The method was immunoSEQ multiplex PCR; TCRdb's version includes in-frame clones alone and lacks a portion of them. The sample records about 95,000 clones, 83% being singletons. V was clipped by 3 bases and J by 0 bases; unmatched bases: 1. Looked up from germline, CDR1 is SGHRS and CDR2 is YFSETQ. The CDR3 is 16 residues long. V is TRBV5-1 and J is TRBJ1-6; 9 nucleotides match TRBD1. This clonotype was sampled from a human donor with non-small cell lung cancer who had stable disease on radiotherapy plus ipilimumab. Sequenced here: peripheral blood, sampled from a patient treated with radiotherapy plus ipilimumab. The CDR3 nucleotides read TGCGCCAGCAGCTCGGGACAGGGCTCCTATAATTCACCCCTCCACTTT. Translated: CASSSGQGSYNSPLHF.